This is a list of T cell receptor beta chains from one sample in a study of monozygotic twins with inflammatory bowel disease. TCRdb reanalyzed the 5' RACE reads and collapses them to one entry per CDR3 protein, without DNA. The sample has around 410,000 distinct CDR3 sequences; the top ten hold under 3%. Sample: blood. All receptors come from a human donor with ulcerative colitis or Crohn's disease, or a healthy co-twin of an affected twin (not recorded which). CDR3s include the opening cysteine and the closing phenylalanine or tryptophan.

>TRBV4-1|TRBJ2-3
CASSFSTGMVYF
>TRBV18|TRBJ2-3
CASSPSSATDTQYF
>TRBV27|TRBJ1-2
CASSFSPGQGNYGYTF
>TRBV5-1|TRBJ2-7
CASSSGPKTGGTYEQYF
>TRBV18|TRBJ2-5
CASSPNRADRRETQYF
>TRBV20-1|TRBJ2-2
CSARDPGTSGVTGELFF
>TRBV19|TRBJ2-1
CASTLGLAGVNEQFF
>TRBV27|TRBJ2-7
CASSLRLGFYEQYF
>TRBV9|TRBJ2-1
CASSVVPSGSLSSSYNEQFF
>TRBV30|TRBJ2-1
CAWSPPSWEVYLHNEQFF
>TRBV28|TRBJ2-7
CASSSHPRLAGAYEQYF
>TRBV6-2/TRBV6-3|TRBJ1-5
CASGLWGAEPQHF
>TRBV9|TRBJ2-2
CASSVMEQNTGELFF
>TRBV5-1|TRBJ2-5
CASRKREGQETQYF
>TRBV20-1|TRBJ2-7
CSASSGLATSYEQYF
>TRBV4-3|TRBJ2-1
CASSQRLLYNEQFF
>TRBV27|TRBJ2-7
CASALYSPYEQYF
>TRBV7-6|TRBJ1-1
CASSPRTGANTEAFF
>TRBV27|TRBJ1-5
CASSLQGRGQPQHF
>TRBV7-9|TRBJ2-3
CASSLGQSGDTQYF
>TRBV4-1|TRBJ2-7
CASSQDRDSERSYEQYF
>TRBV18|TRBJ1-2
CASSPSAGGNYGYTF
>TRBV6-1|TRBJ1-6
CASRPAGRGSPLHF
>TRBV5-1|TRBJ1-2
CASRRDSALDGYTF
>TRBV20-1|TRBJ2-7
CSARASGGREPYEQYF
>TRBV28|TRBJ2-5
CASSLEEQGLQETQYF
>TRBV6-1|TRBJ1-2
CASSSQTGGFYGYTF
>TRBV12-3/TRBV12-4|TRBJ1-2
CASRPQALGGYTF
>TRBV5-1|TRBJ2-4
CASSPPSESTIQYF
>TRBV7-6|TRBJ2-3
CASSLGTSGVDTQYF
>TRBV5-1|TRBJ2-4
CASSLEGVGPKNMQYF
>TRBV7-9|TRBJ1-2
CASSLSRQGEFGYTF